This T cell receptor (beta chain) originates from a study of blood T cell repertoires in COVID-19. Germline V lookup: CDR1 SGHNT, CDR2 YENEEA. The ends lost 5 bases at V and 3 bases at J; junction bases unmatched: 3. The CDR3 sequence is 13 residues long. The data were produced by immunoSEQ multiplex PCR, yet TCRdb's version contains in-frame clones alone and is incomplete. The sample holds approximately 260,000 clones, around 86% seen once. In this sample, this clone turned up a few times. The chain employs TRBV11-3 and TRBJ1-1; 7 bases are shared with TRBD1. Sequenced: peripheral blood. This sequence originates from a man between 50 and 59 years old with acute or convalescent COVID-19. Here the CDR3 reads CASSGDRHTEAFF. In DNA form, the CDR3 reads TGTGCCAGCAGCGGGGACAGACACACTGAAGCTTTCTTT.